The T cell receptor (beta chain) described here comes from a study of technical replicates of blood from several donors. After removal of 7 bases from V and 4 bases from J, the junction contained 11 bases not matched to a gene. Germline V gene sequence: CDR1 LNHDA, CDR2 SQIVND (reference sequence). The CDR3 totals 16 residues. Libraries were prepared by immunoSEQ multiplex PCR; TCRdb keeps only in-frame clonotypes and omits some of them. The data show approximately 81,000 clones, nearly 96% seen once. This clone was found once. Sequencing was carried out using T cells isolated from PBMCs. This chain uses TRBV19 with TRBJ1-5; TRBD1 aligns across 9 bases. This sequence was found in a human donor in good health. This CDR3 is CASTSLTGGRNQPQHF. The CDR3 DNA reads TGTGCCAGTACAAGCCTAACAGGGGGCCGGAATCAGCCCCAGCATTTT.